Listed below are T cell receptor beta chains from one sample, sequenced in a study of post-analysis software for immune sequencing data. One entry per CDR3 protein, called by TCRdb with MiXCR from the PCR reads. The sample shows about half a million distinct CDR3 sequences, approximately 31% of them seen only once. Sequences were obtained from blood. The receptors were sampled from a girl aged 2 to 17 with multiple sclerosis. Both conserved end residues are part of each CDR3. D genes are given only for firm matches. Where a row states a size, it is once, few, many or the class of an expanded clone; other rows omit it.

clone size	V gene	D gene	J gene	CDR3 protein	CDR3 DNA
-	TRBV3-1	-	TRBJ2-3	CASSQNPRTDTQYF	TGTGCCAGCAGCCAAAATCCTCGCACAGATACGCAGTATTTT
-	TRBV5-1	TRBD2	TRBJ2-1	CASHLRGGAGEQFF	TGCGCCAGCCACCTTCGCGGGGGGGCAGGCGAGCAGTTCTTC
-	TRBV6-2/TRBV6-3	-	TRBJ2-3	CASSYSIGGENTQYF	TGTGCCAGCAGTTACTCGATCGGGGGCGAGAATACGCAGTATTTT
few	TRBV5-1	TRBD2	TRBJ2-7	CASSFRTSGGGEQYF	TGCGCCAGCAGCTTCAGGACTAGCGGGGGAGGCGAGCAGTACTTC
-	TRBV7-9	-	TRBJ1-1	CASSRPGGSEAFF	TGTGCCAGCAGCCGGCCGGGGGGCTCCGAAGCTTTCTTT
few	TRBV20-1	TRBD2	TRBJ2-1	CSARDSGGYDEQFF	TGCAGTGCTAGAGATAGCGGGGGGTATGATGAGCAGTTCTTC
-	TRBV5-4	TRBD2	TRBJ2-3	CASSYGGSGGVSADTQYF	TGTGCCAGCAGCTATGGAGGCAGCGGGGGGGTTAGCGCAGATACGCAGTATTTT
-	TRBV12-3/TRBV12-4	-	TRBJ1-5	CASSPRTVSNQPQHF	TGTGCCAGCAGTCCGAGGACGGTGAGCAATCAGCCCCAGCATTTT
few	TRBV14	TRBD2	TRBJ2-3	CASSQNKGLARGDTQYF	TGTGCCAGCAGCCAAAATAAGGGACTAGCTCGGGGAGATACGCAGTATTTT
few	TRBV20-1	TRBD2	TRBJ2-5	CSAIIAGAQETQYF	TGCAGTGCTATCATAGCGGGGGCCCAAGAGACCCAGTACTTC
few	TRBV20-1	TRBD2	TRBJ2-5	CSARDGGSGGLWTQYF	TGCAGTGCTAGAGATGGGGGCAGCGGGGGTTTATGGACCCAGTACTTC
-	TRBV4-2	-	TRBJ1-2	CASSQEWGMLFTNYGYTF	TGTGCCAGCAGCCAAGAGTGGGGCATGTTGTTTACTAACTATGGCTACACCTTC
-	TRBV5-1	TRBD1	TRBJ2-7	CASSRDREEEYEQYF	TGCGCCAGCAGCAGAGACAGGGAAGAGGAGTACGAGCAGTACTTC
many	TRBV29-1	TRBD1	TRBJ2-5	CSGAQGQETQYF	TGCAGCGGCGCACAGGGGCAAGAGACCCAGTACTTC
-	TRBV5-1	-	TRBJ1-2	CASSLDIRGDGYTF	TGCGCCAGCAGCTTGGATATCAGGGGTGATGGCTACACCTTC
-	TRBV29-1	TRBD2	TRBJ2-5	CSVMTSGGSQETQYF	TGCAGCGTTATGACTAGCGGGGGGTCGCAAGAGACCCAGTACTTC
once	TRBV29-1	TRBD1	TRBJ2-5	CSVDMEQGAYSETQYF	TGCAGCGTTGATATGGAACAGGGGGCTTATTCGGAGACCCAGTACTTC
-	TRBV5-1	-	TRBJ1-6	CASSLEGNDSPLHF	TGCGCCAGCAGCTTGGAAGGCAACGATTCACCCCTCCACTTT
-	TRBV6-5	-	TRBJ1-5	CASSDDRRGQPQHF	TGTGCCAGCAGTGACGACAGGAGGGGTCAGCCCCAGCATTTT
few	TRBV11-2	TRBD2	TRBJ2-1	CASSLDRGLAELQFF	TGTGCCAGCAGCTTAGATCGAGGACTAGCGGAATTGCAGTTCTTC
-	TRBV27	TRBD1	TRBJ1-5	CASSLQGAPGNQPQHF	TGTGCCAGCAGTTTACAGGGGGCGCCGGGAAATCAGCCCCAGCATTTT
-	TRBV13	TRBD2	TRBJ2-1	CASTTSFTEQFF	TGTGCCAGTACGACTAGCTTTACTGAGCAGTTCTTC
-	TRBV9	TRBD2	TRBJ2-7	CASSRTSGEYEQYF	TGTGCCAGCAGCCGGACTAGCGGGGAGTACGAGCAGTACTTC
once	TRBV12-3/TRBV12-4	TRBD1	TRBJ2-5	CASRRTGEGETQYF	TGTGCCAGCAGGCGGACAGGGGAAGGGGAGACCCAGTACTTC
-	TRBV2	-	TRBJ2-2	CASTQVRLDYTGELFF	TGTGCCAGCACCCAGGTGCGACTAGACTACACCGGGGAGCTGTTTTTT
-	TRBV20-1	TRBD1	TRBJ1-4	CSALPGQGPEKLFF	TGCAGTGCCTTACCGGGACAGGGACCTGAAAAACTGTTTTTT
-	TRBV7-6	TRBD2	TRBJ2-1	CASSRAGALNNEQFF	TGTGCCAGCAGCCGAGCGGGGGCCTTAAACAATGAGCAGTTCTTC
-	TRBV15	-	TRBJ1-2	CATSSPSPRGNGYTF	TGTGCCACCAGCAGCCCCTCTCCCAGGGGAAATGGCTACACCTTC
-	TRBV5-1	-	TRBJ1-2	CASRDGGRGYTF	TGCGCCAGCCGAGACGGGGGGCGCGGCTACACCTTC
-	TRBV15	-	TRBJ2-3	CATSVRTITDTQYF	TGTGCCACCAGCGTAAGGACTATCACAGATACGCAGTATTTT
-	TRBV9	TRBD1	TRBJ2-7	CASSTGQGRFYEQYF	TGTGCCAGCAGCACGGGACAGGGGCGCTTCTACGAGCAGTACTTC
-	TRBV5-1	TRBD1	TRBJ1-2	CASSLTGTDYYGYTF	TGCGCCAGCAGCTTGACCGGGACAGACTACTATGGCTACACCTTC
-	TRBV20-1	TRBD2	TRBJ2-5	CNASILAGGPGVSQYF	TGCAATGCTAGCATTCTAGCGGGGGGGCCTGGGGTGTCCCAGTACTTC
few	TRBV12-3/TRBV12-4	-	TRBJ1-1	CASKDRAGTEAFF	TGTGCCAGCAAGGACAGAGCGGGCACTGAAGCTTTCTTT
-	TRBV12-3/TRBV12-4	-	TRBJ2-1	CASSYQGGGSYNEQFF	TGTGCCAGCAGTTACCAGGGAGGGGGCTCCTACAATGAGCAGTTCTTC
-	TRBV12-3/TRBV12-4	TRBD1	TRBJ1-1	CASSTLATGNRGTEAFF	TGTGCCAGCAGCACACTCGCGACAGGCAACAGGGGCACTGAAGCTTTCTTT
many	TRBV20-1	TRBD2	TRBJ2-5	CSGIHGTSKETQYF	TGCAGTGGTATTCACGGGACTAGCAAAGAGACCCAGTACTTC
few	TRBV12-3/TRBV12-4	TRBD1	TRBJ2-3	CASSSLTGDTQYF	TGTGCCAGCAGTTCACTGACAGGGGATACGCAGTATTTT